The entry that follows covers one T cell receptor beta chain sequence. TCRdb fed the RT-PCR reads into MiXCR, producing one record per CDR3 protein. The sample gives roughly 550,000 distinct CDR3 sequences, 20% to 25% of which show up once; 2.5% to 3.5% is in the top ten. The CDR3 sequence is 15 residues long. Germline V gene lookup returns CDR1 SEHNR and CDR2 FQNEAQ (reference sequence). V dropped 4 bases and J dropped 0 bases, with 11 bases sitting between them. This sample stems from a study of response to subunit inactivated influenza vaccine. These data also formed part of another study, on T cells expressing NK-cell markers. That work contributes: What made the TCR beta cDNA was 5'RACE template switching with UMIs.

This receptor was obtained from a man aged 45-60 years who received an inactivated influenza vaccine. Sequencing was performed on CD4+ T cells sorted from PBMCs, taken approximately 12 days after vaccination. V and J are TRBV7-9 and TRBJ2-3, with D perhaps matching TRBD1 (6 bases). This CDR3 is CASSSWTVSTDTQYF. Written as DNA, the CDR3 is TGTGCCAGCAGCTCATGGACAGTTAGCACAGATACGCAGTATTTT. The entire variable domain, with the rest obtained from reference TRBV7-9 and TRBJ2-3, is as follows: DTGVSQNPRHKITKRGQNVTFRCDPISEHNRLYWYRQTLGQGPEFLTYFQNEAQLEKSRLLSDRFSAERPKGSFSTLEIQRTEQGDSAMYLCASSSWTVSTDTQYFGPGTRLTVL.